This T cell receptor beta chain was found in a study of neurological immune-mediated disorders. Each CDR3 protein is one row after TCRdb ran MiXCR on the 5' RACE reads. Of 70,000 or so distinct CDR3 sequences in the sample, more than 3% are singletons; the top ten hold under 6.5%. Trimming removed 4 bases from V and 5 bases from J, with 11 bases in between. The CDR3 is made up of 12 amino acids. Germline V gene lookup returns CDR1 SQVTM and CDR2 ANQGSEA. Study outcomes and limitations: The most TCR clonal expansion was seen in HTLV-1-associated myelopathy, and the least was seen in multiple sclerosis, which fell below healthy controls. There was no clinical or MRI feature that was associated with the multiple sclerosis repertoire cluster.

This clonotype has at least ten counts. The target antigen is unknown. The chain is built from TRBV29-1 and TRBJ2-5, with a tentative D call TRBD1 (6 bases). This receptor was taken from a woman between 50 and 59 years old with multiple sclerosis. Source material: PBMCs. The CDR3 sequence: CSVAQGSETQYF. In DNA form, the CDR3 reads TGCAGCGTTGCCCAGGGGTCGGAGACCCAGTACTTC.